One sample yielded the 25 T cell receptor beta chains listed below, sequenced in a study of tumor-infiltrating lymphocytes in localized non-small cell lung cancer. Here immunoSEQ multiplex PCR was the method, and the copy in TCRdb shows in-frame clones only, minus some. The data contain around 25,000 clones, just under 70% of them singletons. Specimen: lung tumor tissue. Receptors originate from a human donor with non-small cell lung cancer.

The CDR3 coding sequence is TGTGCCAGCTCACCCTTAATACTAGCGGGAGTTGAGACCCAGTACTTC. Translated: CASSPLILAGVETQYF. This chain links TRBV18 with TRBJ2-5; 11 bases map to TRBD2. Germline CDR1 reads KGHSH; CDR2 reads LQKENI. J lost 5 bases, V lost 3 bases, and 8 bases had no gene match. The CDR3 runs 16 residues.

The chain is built from TRBV5-1 and TRBJ2-3; maybe TRBD2 (6 bases). Trimming removed 4 bases at V and 3 bases at J, with 18 bases between. This CDR3 comprises 16 residues. Germline CDR1 is SGHRS and CDR2 is YFSETQ. CDR3 sequence: CASSLQDFRGTDTQYF. Written as DNA, the CDR3 is TGCGCCAGCAGCCTACAGGACTTCCGGGGGACAGATACGCAGTATTTT.

The count of this clone is one. V usage is TRBV7-3 and J usage is TRBJ2-1; D call uncertain. V lost 1 base and J 5 bases, leaving 15 bases between the germline ends. CDR1 and CDR2 (germline): SGHTA, FQGTGA. CDR3 length: 16 residues. The chain's CDR3 is CASSLNSPAGNNEQFF. For the CDR3, the DNA is TGTGCCAGCAGCTTAAATAGCCCGGCAGGTAACAATGAGCAGTTCTTC.

Only a few counts were recorded for this clone. The chain combines TRBV7-9 with TRBJ2-3; 12 bases align to TRBD2. V gave up 1 base and J gave up 6 bases; unmatched junction bases: 5. This CDR3 comprises 16 residues. The germline gives CDR1 SEHNR, CDR2 FQNEAQ (reference sequence). CDR3 region: CASSLGTSGMRDTQYF. The CDR3 region has the DNA TGTGCCAGCAGCTTAGGGACTAGCGGGATGAGGGATACGCAGTATTTT.

This clone is medium-sized by share. The V and J genes are TRBV5-4 and TRBJ2-1; tentative D call: TRBD2 (5 bases). In germline, CDR1 is SGHNT, CDR2 YYREEE (reference sequence). This CDR3 spans 12 amino acids. Trimming shortened V by 3 bases and J by 7 bases, and 8 bases separated the two germline ends. CDR3 region: CASSSRDNEQFF. CDR3 sequence (DNA): TGTGCCAGCAGCTCTCGGGATAATGAGCAGTTCTTC. The variable domain in full, with the rest retrieved from reference TRBV5-4 and TRBJ2-1, is ETGVTQSPTHLIKTRGQQVTLRCSSQSGHNTVSWYQQALGQGPQFIFQYYREEENGRGNFPPRFSGLQFPNYSSELNVNALELDDSALYLCASSSRDNEQFFGPGTRLTVL.

This clone was counted once. The genes are TRBV18 and TRBJ1-5; TRBD1 agrees at 11 bases. The V gene end was trimmed by 4 bases and the J gene end by 4 bases; junction bases not matched to a gene: 9. This CDR3 is built from 17 residues. Per the germline V gene, CDR1 is KGHSH and CDR2 is LQKENI. The CDR3 sequence: CASSLKGGQGGNQPQHF. The CDR3 DNA follows: TGTGCCAGCTCACTCAAAGGGGGACAGGGGGGAAATCAGCCCCAGCATTTT. Supplemented by reference TRBV18 and TRBJ1-5, the full variable domain reads NAGVMQNPRHLVRRRGQEARLRCSPMKGHSHVYWYRQLPEEGLKFMVYLQKENIIDESGMPKERFSAEFPKEGPSILRIQQVVRGDSAAYFCASSLKGGQGGNQPQHFGDGTRLSIL.

This clone is deemed medium-sized. DNA for the CDR3: TGTGCCAGCTATACCGGGGGCTCTGGGGCCAACGTCCTGACTTTC. It is translated as CASYTGGSGANVLTF. J is TRBJ2-6 and V is TRBV18; tentative D call: TRBD2 (6 bases). V lost 7 bases to trimming and J lost 0 bases, with 10 bases between them. Germline loops: CDR1 KGHSH, CDR2 LQKENI. The CDR3 has 15 amino acids.

The chain recombines TRBV5-1 with TRBJ1-1, with 7 nucleotides matching TRBD1. V was clipped by 6 bases and J by 7 bases; unmatched bases: 15. The germline V gene has CDR1 SGHRS and CDR2 YFSETQ. The CDR3 length is 15 residues. CDR3 bases: TGCGCCAGCAACCTTGTAACCGGGACAGTTATTGAAGCTTTCTTT. Amino acids: CASNLVTGTVIEAFF.

This clone has only a few counts. The rearrangement uses TRBV5-1 and TRBJ1-5; 8 bases are a match to TRBD1. J was trimmed by 4 bases and V by 3 bases; bases with no gene match: 6. This CDR3 region has 15 residues. CDR1 is SGHRS and CDR2 is YFSETQ in the germline V gene. The CDR3 DNA is TGCGCCAGCAGCTCGACGGGACAGGAAAATCAGCCCCAGCATTTT. As protein: CASSSTGQENQPQHF.

V usage is TRBV11-2 and J usage is TRBJ1-2, with TRBD1 as a possible D gene (6 bases). The CDR3 extends over 13 amino acids. V lost 0 bases, J lost 4 bases, and 6 bases lay in between. CDR1 is SGHAT, CDR2 FQNNGV, per germline. The CDR3, as DNA: TGTGCCAGCAGCTTAGACAGGGGCTATGGCTACACCTTC. As protein: CASSLDRGYGYTF.

Note on this clone: The junction departs from the called germline gene at one end, perhaps through a read error. This CDR3 reads CASGQVRGDTEAFF. The DNA of the CDR3 is TGCGCCAGCGGCCAAGTACGCGGGGACACTGAAGCTTTCTTT. This rearrangement joins TRBV4-3 to TRBJ1-1; no firm D call. The CDR3 runs 14 residues. The V gene's germline CDR1 is LGHNA and CDR2 YSLEER.

The V call is TRBV27, the J call TRBJ2-7; D is unresolved. Germline CDR1 and CDR2: MNHEY and SMNVEV (reference sequence). Trimming removed 6 bases from V and 3 bases from J, with 27 bases in between. The CDR3 consists of 18 residues. The CDR3 reads CASRRNLGRYLLFYEQYF. DNA for the CDR3: TGTGCCAGCAGAAGGAATCTGGGCCGTTATTTACTTTTCTACGAGCAGTACTTC.

V usage is TRBV5-1 and J usage is TRBJ2-2; 14 positions agree with TRBD2. The CDR3 is 16 amino acids. Unmatched junction bases numbered 4, after V lost 4 bases and J lost 5 bases. The germline V gene encodes CDR1 SGHRS and CDR2 YFSETQ. The CDR3 loop is CASSPGTSGRTGELFF. In nucleotides, the CDR3 is TGCGCCAGCAGCCCCGGGACTAGCGGGAGAACCGGGGAGCTGTTTTTT.

The chain has TRBV6-4 and TRBJ2-5, with D possibly called TRBD1 or TRBD2 (7 bases each). Trimming removed 3 bases at V and 5 bases at J, with 25 bases between. The CDR3 contains 18 residues. Germline loops: CDR1 MRHNA, CDR2 SNTAGT. The CDR3 protein is CASSEMIAGGLSRETQYF. CDR3 DNA sequence: TGTGCCAGCAGTGAAATGATAGCAGGGGGACTATCGAGGGAGACCCAGTACTTC.

The V call is TRBV6-6, the J call TRBJ2-3, with D unclear. The germline V gene encodes CDR1 MNHNY and CDR2 SVGAGI (reference sequence). The CDR3 spans 16 residues. The V and J ends lost 0 bases and 4 bases respectively, with 14 bases between them. The CDR3 here is CASSYSMGSRADTQYF. The DNA for the CDR3 is TGTGCCAGCAGTTACTCGATGGGCAGCCGAGCAGATACGCAGTATTTT.

The chain combines TRBV5-1 with TRBJ2-7; D unresolved. Germline V gene lookup returns CDR1 SGHRS and CDR2 YFSETQ. V lost 2 bases to trimming and J lost 0 bases, with 6 bases between them. There are 13 residues in the CDR3. The DNA for the CDR3 is TGCGCCAGCAGCTTAGCGTACTCCTACGAGCAGTACTTC. This codes for CASSLAYSYEQYF.

This chain uses TRBV4-1 with TRBJ1-5; D ambiguous. V lost 1 base, J lost 2 bases, and 15 bases lay in between. This CDR3 contains 17 residues. Germline V gene lookup returns CDR1 MGHRA and CDR2 YSYEKL. CDR3 sequence: CASSQGVGRDGNQPQHF. In nucleotides, the CDR3 is TGCGCCAGCAGCCAAGGCGTGGGGAGGGATGGCAATCAGCCCCAGCATTTT.

This clone was detected only once. Within the sample, other DNA sequences also encode this same CDR3. The chain couples TRBV5-6 to TRBJ2-3; the D is unclear. CDR3 size: 13 residues. The ends were cut back, 2 bases at V and 3 bases at J, with 7 bases in the middle. In germline, CDR1 is SGHDT, CDR2 YYEEEE. Written as DNA, the CDR3 is TGTGCCAGCAGCTTAGTGGCGACAGATACGCAGTATTTT. Its protein product is CASSLVATDTQYF.

The genes are TRBV6-6 and TRBJ2-2; D might be TRBD1 (6 bases). CDR3 length: 14 amino acids. From germline, CDR1 is MNHNY and CDR2 SVGAGI (reference sequence). The V end lost 2 bases, the J end lost 8 bases, and 12 bases lay between the germline ends. For the CDR3, the DNA is TGTGCCAGCAGTTACAGCACAGGGAATGGGGAGCTGTTTTTT. Translated: CASSYSTGNGELFF.

The chain carries TRBV10-2 and TRBJ2-1, with D hard to call. The germline V and J ends were trimmed by 1 base and 0 bases, with 10 bases remaining between them. The CDR3 sequence is 16 residues long. CDR1 WSHSY and CDR2 SAAADI come from the germline V gene. In DNA form, the CDR3 reads TGCGCCAGCAGTGAGTTTGGGTCGAGCTCCTACAATGAGCAGTTCTTC. It specifies CASSEFGSSSYNEQFF.

The gene calls are TRBV15 and TRBJ2-7; D unresolved. Trimming removed 0 bases from V and 3 bases from J, with 9 bases in between. This CDR3 is built from 14 residues. Germline values: CDR1 LNHNV, CDR2 YYDKDF (reference sequence). The CDR3 coding sequence is TGTGCCACCAGCAGAGAAGTCCTCAACTACGAGCAGTACTTC. This gives the protein CATSREVLNYEQYF.

CDR3 DNA sequence: TGTGCCAGCAGCTTACGGCAAAGGGGGCTGCTGTTTTTT. It yields the protein CASSLRQRGLLFF. The V call is TRBV7-2, the J call TRBJ2-2, with TRBD1 matching 7 bases. V shed 2 bases and J 13 bases; nucleotides not matched to a gene: 7. The germline gives CDR1 SGHTA, CDR2 FQGNSA. The CDR3 runs 13 residues. The entire variable domain, with the rest obtained from reference TRBV7-2 and TRBJ2-2, is as follows: GAGVSQSPSNKVTEKGKDVELRCDPISGHTALYWYRQSLGQGLEFLIYFQGNSAPDKSGLPSDRFSAERTGGSVSTLTIQRTQQEDSAVYLCASSLRQRGLLFFGEGSRLTVL.

The genes are TRBV14 and TRBJ2-3; tentatively, D is TRBD1 or TRBD2 (6 bases each). Deletions cut 0 bases from V and 5 bases from J, with 15 bases between. In germline, CDR1 is SGHDN, CDR2 FVKESK. CDR3 length: 16 amino acids. In DNA form, the CDR3 reads TGTGCCAGCAGCCAAGATCATGGGGGGCTCGGAGATACGCAGTATTTT. Translated, it gives CASSQDHGGLGDTQYF.

The rearrangement links TRBV21-1 to TRBJ2-7; the D segment call TRBD2 is taken from the table without a DNA check. TRBV21-1 is a pseudogene. The CDR3 extends over 15 amino acids. The CDR3 here is CASSKGWQGGDEQYF. The CDR3 nucleotides read TGTGCCAGCAGCAAAGGGTGGCAGGGAGGAGACGAGCAGTACTTC.

This chain links TRBV11-1 with TRBJ2-1; TRBD2 aligns across 15 bases. Germline CDR1 and CDR2: SGHAT and FQDESV (reference sequence). The V and J ends lost 6 bases and 7 bases, in that order; junction bases with no gene match: 4. The CDR3 contains 15 residues. The CDR3 sequence is CASSFGLAGGNEQFF. In nucleotides, the CDR3 is TGTGCCAGCAGTTTTGGACTAGCGGGAGGGAATGAGCAGTTCTTC.